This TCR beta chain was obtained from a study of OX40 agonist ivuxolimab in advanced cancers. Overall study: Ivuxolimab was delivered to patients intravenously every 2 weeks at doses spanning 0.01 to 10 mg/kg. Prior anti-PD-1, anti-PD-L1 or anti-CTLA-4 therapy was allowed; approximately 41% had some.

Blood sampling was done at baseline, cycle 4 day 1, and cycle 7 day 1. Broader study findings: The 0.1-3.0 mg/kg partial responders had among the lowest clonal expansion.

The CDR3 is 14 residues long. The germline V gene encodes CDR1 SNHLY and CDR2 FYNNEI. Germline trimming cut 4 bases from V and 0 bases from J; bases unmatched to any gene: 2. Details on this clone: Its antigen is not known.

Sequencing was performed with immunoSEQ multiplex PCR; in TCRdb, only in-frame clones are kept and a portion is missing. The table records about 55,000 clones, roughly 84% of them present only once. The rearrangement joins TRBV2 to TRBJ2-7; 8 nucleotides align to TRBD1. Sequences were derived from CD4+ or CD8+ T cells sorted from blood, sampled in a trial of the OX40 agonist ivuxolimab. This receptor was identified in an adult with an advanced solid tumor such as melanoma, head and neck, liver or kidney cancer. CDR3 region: CASSGQGSSYEQYF. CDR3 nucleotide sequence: TGTGCCAGCAGTGGACAGGGGAGCTCCTACGAGCAGTACTTC.